This T cell receptor beta chain comes out of a study of PD-L1 blockade in urothelial cancer. Study summary: The analyses of blood took place 3 weeks (second dose) and 6 weeks after treatment start. Study results and limitations: Durable-benefit cases showed more tumor-associated blood clone expansion at 3 weeks.

Concerning this clone itself: No antigen is known for it.

Clones were read by immunoSEQ multiplex PCR, and TCRdb kept only the in-frame ones, dropping some. The sample records tens of thousands of clones, roughly 82% being singletons. Pretreatment and on-treatment samples were taken, numbering 1 to 8 per patient. Germline V gene data show CDR1 as SGHNT and CDR2 as YENEEA. The CDR3 has 15 residues. V was clipped by 5 bases and J by 1 base; unmatched bases: 5. The sequence came from a man aged 70-80 years with urothelial cancer. The specimen was PBMCs, collected around atezolizumab (anti-PD-L1) treatment. V gene TRBV11-3 combines with J gene TRBJ2-1; 7 nucleotides agree with TRBD1. The CDR3 loop reads CASSPRQGSYNEQFF. Written as DNA, the CDR3 is TGTGCCAGCAGCCCGCGACAGGGTTCCTACAATGAGCAGTTCTTC.